The rows below give T cell receptor beta chains drawn from one sample of a study of beta chain features in type 1 diabetes. The protocol was immunoSEQ multiplex PCR, while the TCRdb copy is restricted to in-frame clones and leaves out a portion. In the table there are about 15,000 clones, 69% of which are singletons. The material sequenced was Tregs from blood. All receptors come from a young man with type 1 diabetes. The CDR3 runs from the conserved cysteine through the conserved F or W. The order of the fields is J gene, V gene, clone size, D gene, CDR3 protein, CDR3 DNA. The D gene is left open where the match is weak. Clone size is given for some rows only: seen once, a few or many times, or a class if the clone is expanded.

j_call: TRBJ2-3; v_call: TRBV7-9; clone_size: -; d_call: -; cdr3_aa: CASSLGIQGLHTDTQYF; cdr3_nt: TGTGCCAGCAGCTTAGGGATACAGGGTTTACACACAGATACGCAGTATTTT
j_call: TRBJ2-1; v_call: TRBV4-1; clone_size: few; d_call: TRBD2; cdr3_aa: CASTVAGGVYNEQFF; cdr3_nt: TGCGCCAGCACTGTGGCGGGAGGGGTGTACAATGAGCAGTTCTTC
j_call: TRBJ2-1; v_call: TRBV7-2; clone_size: -; d_call: -; cdr3_aa: CASSLRGGDEQFF; cdr3_nt: TGTGCCAGCAGCTTAAGGGGCGGGGATGAGCAGTTCTTC
j_call: TRBJ1-4; v_call: TRBV19; clone_size: -; d_call: TRBD1; cdr3_aa: CASRDRNEKLFF; cdr3_nt: TGTGCCAGTCGGGACAGGAATGAAAAACTGTTTTTT
j_call: TRBJ2-5; v_call: TRBV15; clone_size: -; d_call: -; cdr3_aa: CATSTGEETQYF; cdr3_nt: TGTGCCACCAGCACAGGCGAAGAGACCCAGTACTTC
j_call: TRBJ2-5; v_call: TRBV6-5; clone_size: -; d_call: -; cdr3_aa: CASSYSDRETQYF; cdr3_nt: TGTGCCAGCAGTTACTCGGACAGAGAGACCCAGTACTTC
j_call: TRBJ2-2; v_call: TRBV2; clone_size: -; d_call: TRBD1; cdr3_aa: CASRSGTGRSSDTGELFF; cdr3_nt: TGTGCCAGCAGGTCCGGGACAGGGCGGTCGTCGGATACCGGGGAGCTGTTTTTT
j_call: TRBJ2-5; v_call: TRBV7-9; clone_size: -; d_call: -; cdr3_aa: CASSPNLGPLQETQYF; cdr3_nt: TGTGCCAGCAGCCCGAATCTGGGCCCTCTCCAAGAGACCCAGTACTTC
j_call: TRBJ1-5; v_call: TRBV2; clone_size: -; d_call: TRBD1; cdr3_aa: CASSGTGALNQPQHF; cdr3_nt: TGTGCCAGCAGTGGGACAGGGGCCCTAAATCAGCCCCAGCATTTT
j_call: TRBJ2-7; v_call: TRBV6-1; clone_size: -; d_call: TRBD2; cdr3_aa: CASRGTSGGYEQYF; cdr3_nt: TGTGCCAGCAGGGGGACTAGCGGGGGCTACGAGCAGTACTTC
j_call: TRBJ1-5; v_call: TRBV21-1; clone_size: -; d_call: -; cdr3_aa: CASSKDGTAIYQPQHF; cdr3_nt: TGTGCCAGCAGCAAAGACGGGACAGCCATATATCAGCCCCAGCATTTT
j_call: TRBJ2-3; v_call: TRBV7-9; clone_size: -; d_call: TRBD1; cdr3_aa: CASSLEQGAGTDTQYF; cdr3_nt: TGTGCCAGCAGCCTTGAACAGGGGGCCGGCACAGATACGCAGTATTTT
j_call: TRBJ2-1; v_call: TRBV18; clone_size: -; d_call: TRBD2; cdr3_aa: CASSPFETSGKPNEQFF; cdr3_nt: TGTGCCAGCTCACCTTTCGAGACTAGCGGGAAACCCAATGAGCAGTTCTTC
j_call: TRBJ2-4; v_call: TRBV7-9; clone_size: -; d_call: TRBD1; cdr3_aa: CASSDMTGGRNIQYF; cdr3_nt: TGTGCCAGCAGCGACATGACAGGGGGGAGAAACATTCAGTACTTC
j_call: TRBJ2-3; v_call: TRBV11-2; clone_size: few; d_call: -; cdr3_aa: CAAAGAPTDTQYF; cdr3_nt: TGTGCCGCGGCGGGGGCCCCCACAGATACGCAGTATTTT
j_call: TRBJ2-5; v_call: TRBV6-5; clone_size: -; d_call: -; cdr3_aa: CASRTMGGETQYF; cdr3_nt: TGTGCCAGTCGGACAATGGGGGGAGAGACCCAGTACTTC
j_call: TRBJ2-1; v_call: TRBV6-6; clone_size: -; d_call: TRBD2; cdr3_aa: CASSSLGGGANEQFF; cdr3_nt: TGTGCCAGCAGTTCCCTTGGCGGGGGGGCTAATGAGCAGTTCTTC
j_call: TRBJ1-1; v_call: TRBV18; clone_size: -; d_call: TRBD1; cdr3_aa: CASSAATTGGTEAFF; cdr3_nt: TGTGCCAGCTCAGCAGCCACGACAGGGGGGACTGAAGCTTTCTTT
j_call: TRBJ2-7; v_call: TRBV11-1; clone_size: few; d_call: TRBD2; cdr3_aa: CASSLAMEGSGSGEQYF; cdr3_nt: TGTGCCAGCAGCTTAGCGATGGAAGGTAGCGGGAGTGGAGAGCAGTACTTC
j_call: TRBJ2-2; v_call: TRBV19; clone_size: few; d_call: -; cdr3_aa: CASSKRTTRATLNTGELFF; cdr3_nt: TGTGCCAGTAGTAAGCGGACCACCAGAGCGACCCTGAACACCGGGGAGCTGTTTTTT
j_call: TRBJ1-6; v_call: TRBV7-9; clone_size: -; d_call: -; cdr3_aa: CASSLNANNSPLHF; cdr3_nt: TGTGCCAGCAGCTTAAACGCGAACAATTCACCCCTCCACTTT
j_call: TRBJ2-1; v_call: TRBV7-2; clone_size: -; d_call: -; cdr3_aa: CASSLGAGSSYNEQFF; cdr3_nt: TGTGCCAGCAGCTTAGGAGCGGGCAGCTCCTACAATGAGCAGTTCTTC
j_call: TRBJ1-5; v_call: TRBV2; clone_size: -; d_call: -; cdr3_aa: CASSERGRSQGRQPQHF; cdr3_nt: TGTGCCAGCAGTGAACGAGGGAGGAGTCAAGGACGTCAGCCCCAGCATTTT
j_call: TRBJ1-2; v_call: TRBV29-1; clone_size: -; d_call: -; cdr3_aa: CSVVLEGTANYGYTF; cdr3_nt: TGCAGCGTTGTGCTGGAGGGGACCGCTAACTATGGCTACACCTTC
j_call: TRBJ1-5; v_call: TRBV6-1; clone_size: -; d_call: -; cdr3_aa: CASRVTTHQPQHF; cdr3_nt: TGTGCCAGCAGGGTGACAACTCATCAGCCCCAGCATTTT
j_call: TRBJ1-1; v_call: TRBV5-4; clone_size: -; d_call: -; cdr3_aa: CASSLGAGASEAFF; cdr3_nt: TGTGCCAGCAGCTTGGGGGCAGGGGCTTCTGAAGCTTTCTTT
j_call: TRBJ2-1; v_call: TRBV10-3; clone_size: -; d_call: TRBD2; cdr3_aa: CAISLRLAGAGNEQFF; cdr3_nt: TGTGCCATCAGTCTCCGACTAGCGGGAGCGGGCAATGAGCAGTTCTTC
j_call: TRBJ2-1; v_call: TRBV27; clone_size: -; d_call: TRBD2; cdr3_aa: CASSTWSGTSGNNEQFF; cdr3_nt: TGTGCCAGCAGTACCTGGTCCGGGACTAGCGGGAACAATGAGCAGTTCTTC
j_call: TRBJ2-7; v_call: TRBV6-1; clone_size: -; d_call: TRBD2; cdr3_aa: CASSEGTGGKQYF; cdr3_nt: TGTGCCAGCAGTGAGGGTACGGGGGGGAAGCAGTACTTC
j_call: TRBJ2-5; v_call: TRBV6-6; clone_size: few; d_call: TRBD2; cdr3_aa: CASGGVPQETQYF; cdr3_nt: TGTGCCAGCGGGGGGGTCCCCCAAGAGACCCAGTACTTC
j_call: TRBJ1-4; v_call: TRBV11-2; clone_size: -; d_call: -; cdr3_aa: CASSSFEGEKLFF; cdr3_nt: TGTGCCAGCAGCTCTTTTGAGGGTGAAAAACTGTTTTTT
j_call: TRBJ2-1; v_call: TRBV5-1; clone_size: -; d_call: TRBD2; cdr3_aa: CASSLGPIPGIAGVPSYNEQFF; cdr3_nt: TGCGCCAGCAGCTTGGGCCCCATACCTGGGATAGCGGGGGTTCCCTCCTACAATGAGCAGTTCTTC
j_call: TRBJ1-2; v_call: TRBV9; clone_size: -; d_call: -; cdr3_aa: CASSVEDGGDYGYTF; cdr3_nt: TGTGCCAGCAGCGTCGAGGACGGCGGGGACTATGGCTACACCTTC
j_call: TRBJ2-3; v_call: TRBV5-1; clone_size: -; d_call: TRBD2; cdr3_aa: CASSPAPAGGHNTQYF; cdr3_nt: TGCGCCAGCAGCCCGGCCCCAGCGGGGGGGCATAATACGCAGTATTTT
j_call: TRBJ1-4; v_call: TRBV4-1; clone_size: medium-sized; d_call: TRBD1; cdr3_aa: CASKAGGEKLFF; cdr3_nt: TGCGCCAGCAAGGCAGGGGGAGAAAAACTGTTTTTT
j_call: TRBJ2-7; v_call: TRBV5-4; clone_size: -; d_call: -; cdr3_aa: CASSLAGQGRVYEQYF; cdr3_nt: TGTGCCAGCAGCTTGGCCGGTCAGGGCCGCGTCTACGAGCAGTACTTC
j_call: TRBJ2-7; v_call: TRBV29-1; clone_size: -; d_call: TRBD1; cdr3_aa: CSVGGTGSYEQYF; cdr3_nt: TGCAGCGTGGGGGGGACAGGGTCCTACGAGCAGTACTTC
j_call: TRBJ2-5; v_call: TRBV7-2; clone_size: few; d_call: TRBD1; cdr3_aa: CASSQWTGTRETQYF; cdr3_nt: TGTGCCAGCAGCCAATGGACAGGGACTCGAGAGACCCAGTACTTC
j_call: TRBJ1-2; v_call: TRBV5-6; clone_size: -; d_call: TRBD1; cdr3_aa: CASSLRTGGGGYTF; cdr3_nt: TGTGCCAGCAGCCTCAGGACAGGGGGAGGTGGCTACACCTTC
j_call: TRBJ1-2; v_call: TRBV7-9; clone_size: -; d_call: TRBD1; cdr3_aa: CASSLGRGPDGYTF; cdr3_nt: TGTGCCAGCAGCTTGGGCAGGGGGCCGGATGGCTACACCTTC
j_call: TRBJ2-3; v_call: TRBV7-2; clone_size: -; d_call: TRBD2; cdr3_aa: CASSLGMGLANTDTQYF; cdr3_nt: TGTGCCAGCAGCTTAGGAATGGGACTAGCGAACACAGATACGCAGTATTTT
j_call: TRBJ1-2; v_call: TRBV18; clone_size: -; d_call: -; cdr3_aa: CASSPGGQSVTNYGYTF; cdr3_nt: TGCGCCAGCTCACCCGGGGGGCAATCCGTTACTAACTATGGCTACACCTTC
j_call: TRBJ1-4; v_call: TRBV9; clone_size: -; d_call: -; cdr3_aa: CASSVTGTPNEKLFF; cdr3_nt: TGTGCCAGCAGCGTAACCGGGACTCCAAATGAAAAACTGTTTTTT
j_call: TRBJ2-2; v_call: TRBV5-1; clone_size: -; d_call: TRBD2; cdr3_aa: CASSFSGRDTGELFF; cdr3_nt: TGCGCCAGCAGCTTCAGCGGGAGGGACACCGGGGAGCTGTTTTTT
j_call: TRBJ2-2; v_call: TRBV19; clone_size: -; d_call: -; cdr3_aa: CASSEWNGGGFGELFF; cdr3_nt: TGTGCCAGTAGCGAGTGGAATGGTGGGGGGTTCGGGGAGCTGTTTTTT
j_call: TRBJ2-7; v_call: TRBV5-1; clone_size: -; d_call: TRBD2; cdr3_aa: CASSSTSGHEGEQYF; cdr3_nt: TGCGCCAGCAGCTCCACTAGCGGGCACGAAGGCGAGCAGTACTTC
j_call: TRBJ2-1; v_call: TRBV9; clone_size: -; d_call: TRBD2; cdr3_aa: CASSAGLAGATKSFF; cdr3_nt: TGTGCCAGCAGCGCCGGACTAGCGGGAGCCACTAAAAGCTTCTTC
j_call: TRBJ1-2; v_call: TRBV29-1; clone_size: few; d_call: TRBD1; cdr3_aa: CSVRDRANYGYTF; cdr3_nt: TGCAGCGTGCGGGACAGGGCGAACTATGGCTACACCTTC
j_call: TRBJ2-3; v_call: TRBV7-9; clone_size: -; d_call: TRBD1; cdr3_aa: CASSYGQGPQYF; cdr3_nt: TGTGCCAGCAGCTACGGACAGGGGCCGCAGTATTTT
j_call: TRBJ2-7; v_call: TRBV6-5; clone_size: -; d_call: -; cdr3_aa: CASSSRVRHEQYF; cdr3_nt: TGTGCCAGCAGTTCAAGAGTGCGCCACGAGCAGTACTTC
j_call: TRBJ2-4; v_call: TRBV4-1; clone_size: few; d_call: -; cdr3_aa: CASSPVLASIQYF; cdr3_nt: TGCGCCAGCAGCCCCGTACTAGCAAGCATTCAGTACTTC
j_call: TRBJ1-2; v_call: TRBV2; clone_size: -; d_call: -; cdr3_aa: CASSGQGLDYGYTF; cdr3_nt: TGTGCCAGCAGTGGTCAGGGGCTTGACTATGGCTACACCTTC
j_call: TRBJ2-3; v_call: TRBV29-1; clone_size: few; d_call: TRBD2; cdr3_aa: CSTNGLAGVADTQYF; cdr3_nt: TGCAGCACCAATGGCCTAGCGGGAGTTGCAGATACGCAGTATTTT